The 21 T cell receptor beta chains below all came from one sample that was sequenced in a study of T cell responses to AZD1222 COVID-19 vaccine. This table comes from immunoSEQ multiplex PCR, and its TCRdb copy is limited to in-frame clones, with some not included. The profile shows about 97,000 clones, around 88% of them singletons. Here the sequenced sample was peripheral blood, taken on day 0 of AZD1222 vaccination. These receptors were taken from an adult in good health.

The V and J genes are TRBV28 and TRBJ2-2; D possibly corresponds to TRBD1 (6 bases). CDR3 length: 15 residues. Trimming removed 6 bases at V and 0 bases at J, with 11 bases between. Per the germline V gene, CDR1 is MDHEN and CDR2 is SYDVKM. CDR3 nucleotide sequence: TGTGCCAGCAGCAACGGGACACCGAACACCGGGGAGCTGTTTTTT. It is translated as CASSNGTPNTGELFF. Filled out from reference TRBV28 and TRBJ2-2, the complete variable domain reads DVKVTQSSRYLVKRTGEKVFLECVQDMDHENMFWYRQDPGLGLRLIYFSYDVKMKEKGDIPEGYSVSREKKERFSLILESASTNQTSMYLCASSNGTPNTGELFFGEGSRLTVL.

CDR3 protein: CSVGQGISYEQYF. CDR3 nucleotide sequence: TGCAGCGTTGGACAGGGGATTTCCTACGAGCAGTACTTC. The V and J genes are TRBV29-1 and TRBJ2-7; the match to TRBD1 covers 8 bases. V gave up 4 bases and J gave up 1 base; unmatched junction bases: 3. Germline-derived CDR1 and CDR2 are SQVTM and ANQGSEA. The CDR3 is made up of 13 amino acids.

This chain uses TRBV7-9 with TRBJ2-1, with D unresolved. V was pared by 3 bases and J by 9 bases, with 6 bases between. The CDR3 is 11 residues long. Germline V lookup: CDR1 SEHNR, CDR2 FQNEAQ (reference sequence). The CDR3 reads CASSFSPEQFF. DNA of the CDR3: TGTGCCAGCAGCTTTAGTCCTGAGCAGTTCTTC.

The CDR3 DNA reads as TGTGCCAGCAGCTTAGACGGCGGTATTGACACTAGACGGCGAGATACGCAGTATTTT. This encodes CASSLDGGIDTRRRDTQYF. The chain recombines TRBV7-2 with TRBJ2-3; a weak D match, TRBD2 (5 bases). The V and J ends lost 1 base and 5 bases respectively, with 25 bases between them. Germline V gene sequence: CDR1 SGHTA, CDR2 FQGNSA. CDR3 length: 19 amino acids.

This clone was detected once. The V call is TRBV4-3, the J call TRBJ2-5; D unclear. The CDR3 contains 15 residues. Germline CDR1 reads LGHNA; CDR2 reads YSLEER. V shed 1 base and J shed 1 base, with 10 bases lying between them. In DNA, the CDR3 is TGCGCCAGCAGCCAAGGGGTTGTGGCCCAAGAGACCCAGTACTTC. The encoded protein is CASSQGVVAQETQYF.

This chain links TRBV2 with TRBJ1-5, with D perhaps TRBD1 (5 bases). The CDR3 contains 16 residues. Trimming pared 2 bases from V and 4 bases from J, leaving 15 bases between. From germline, CDR1 is SNHLY and CDR2 FYNNEI. CDR3 residues: CASSEQPGRENQPQHF. CDR3 nucleotides: TGTGCCAGCAGTGAACAACCGGGACGGGAAAATCAGCCCCAGCATTTT.

In regard to this clone: Other DNA sequences in the sample encode the same CDR3. The rearrangement joins TRBV4-3 to TRBJ1-5; D is undetermined. This CDR3 comprises 13 residues. The germline gives CDR1 LGHNA, CDR2 YSLEER. V gave up 1 base and J gave up 3 bases, with 4 bases separating them. In DNA, the CDR3 is TGCGCCAGCAGCCAAGGCACCAATCAGCCCCAGCATTTT. Translation gives CASSQGTNQPQHF.

This clone occurred a few times. This chain uses TRBV7-2 with TRBJ1-2; D is perhaps TRBD1 (6 bases). V shed 2 bases and J shed 5 bases, with 12 bases lying between them. CDR3 size: 14 residues. Germline V gene lookup returns CDR1 SGHTA and CDR2 FQGNSA. CDR3 coding DNA: TGTGCCAGCAGCTTACCGGACAGCCATTATGGCTACACCTTC. Residues: CASSLPDSHYGYTF.

This sequence joins TRBV7-8 and TRBJ1-2; TRBD1 might be the D (5 bases). V was clipped by 5 bases and J by 8 bases, with 21 bases between them. CDR1 is SGHVS, CDR2 FQNEAQ, per germline. The CDR3 is 15 residues long. DNA of the CDR3: TGTGCCAGCAGCCGACGGTGGGGGGGAGAGGGAGGCTACACCTTC. It codes for CASSRRWGGEGGYTF.

The chain joins TRBV7-2 to TRBJ2-5; TRBD2 agrees at 7 bases. Germline-derived CDR1 and CDR2 are SGHTA and FQGNSA. This CDR3 region has 15 residues. Germline trimming cut 5 bases from V and 2 bases from J; bases unmatched to any gene: 8. CDR3 loop: CASSARPSGQETQYF. The CDR3 DNA reads as TGTGCCAGCAGCGCCCGCCCTAGCGGTCAAGAGACCCAGTACTTC.

In regard to this clone: Likely a read error: the CDR3 ends without its conserved phenylalanine or tryptophan. Because the CDR3's place on the DNA is in doubt, the DNA is left out and the CDR3 is given as listed by TCRdb. This chain connects TRBV2 to TRBJ1-2. The germline gives CDR1 SNHLY, CDR2 FYNNEI. The CDR3 adds up to 8 amino acids, both ends counted. Here the CDR3 reads CASGTGLV.

The chain uses TRBV20-1 and TRBJ2-2, with D possibly matching TRBD2 (5 bases). Germline V lookup: CDR1 DFQATT, CDR2 SNEGSKA (reference sequence). The CDR3 runs 14 residues. Trimming took off 3 bases at V and 4 bases at J, with 12 bases between the two ends. CDR3 region: CSASNRGSTGELFF. In nucleotides, the CDR3 is TGCAGTGCTAGTAACCGAGGGAGCACCGGGGAGCTGTTTTTT.

The chain is built from TRBV7-2 and TRBJ2-1, with 10 bases aligning to TRBD1. Germline CDR1 SGHTA, CDR2 FQGNSA. Germline trimming cut 5 bases from V and 2 bases from J; bases unmatched to any gene: 3. This CDR3 is built from 15 residues. CDR3 DNA sequence: TGTGCCAGCAGCGGGGGGACAGGGGCCTACAATGAGCAGTTCTTC. Amino acids: CASSGGTGAYNEQFF.

The genes are TRBV5-1 and TRBJ1-1, with D possibly being TRBD1 (5 bases). This CDR3 comprises 13 residues. In germline, CDR1 is SGHRS, CDR2 YFSETQ. V dropped 8 bases and J dropped 2 bases, with 13 bases sitting between them. Here the CDR3 DNA reads TGCGCCAGGGTCCCGGGACGAAACACTGAAGCTTTCTTT. Protein product: CARVPGRNTEAFF. Full variable domain (rest looked up from reference TRBV5-1 and TRBJ1-1): KAGVTQTPRYLIKTRGQQVTLSCSPISGHRSVSWYQQTPGQGLQFLFEYFSETQRNKGNFPGRFSGRQFSNSRSEMNVSTLELGDSALYLCARVPGRNTEAFFGQGTRLTVV.

This chain uses TRBV23-1 with TRBJ1-5; the D gene is possibly TRBD1 (6 bases). TRBV23-1 belongs to the ORF category, with a function that is uncertain. V dropped 3 bases and J dropped 0 bases, with 18 bases sitting between them. The CDR3 consists of 18 residues. The CDR3 nucleotides read TGCGCCAGCAGTCATTTGAGCGGGACACCCTTTAGCAATCAGCCCCAGCATTTT. It is translated as CASSHLSGTPFSNQPQHF.

The rearrangement joins TRBV3-1 (or the pseudogene TRBV3-2) to TRBJ2-1; 9 bases are a match to TRBD2. This CDR3 has 17 amino acids. The V gene end was trimmed by 1 base and the J gene end by 3 bases; junction bases not matched to a gene: 7. Germline V gives CDR1 LGHDT, CDR2 YNNKEL (reference sequence). The CDR3 region has the DNA TGTGCCAGCAGCCAAGGCCGGGCTAGCGGGGACTACAATGAGCAGTTCTTC. It yields the protein CASSQGRASGDYNEQFF.

The chain links TRBV6-2 or TRBV6-3 to TRBJ2-5; 7 bases map to TRBD2. The CDR3 covers 13 residues. V was clipped by 5 bases and J by 5 bases; unmatched bases: 5. Germline V gene data show CDR1 as MNHEY and CDR2 as SVGEGT. The CDR3: CASSPGGRETQYF. CDR3 sequence (DNA): TGTGCCAGCAGTCCCGGGGGGAGGGAGACCCAGTACTTC.

V is TRBV3-1 (or the pseudogene TRBV3-2) and J is TRBJ1-2; the match to TRBD1 covers 8 bases. The V gene's germline CDR1 is LGHDT and CDR2 YNNKEL (reference sequence). The CDR3 totals 13 residues. V lost 4 bases to trimming and J lost 8 bases; unmatched junction nucleotides: 6. The chain's CDR3 is CASSRRGLRGYTF. Here the CDR3 DNA reads TGTGCCAGCAGCCGCAGGGGGCTGAGAGGCTACACCTTC.

This clone appeared once. V is TRBV18 and J is TRBJ2-7, with a tentative D call TRBD2 (6 bases). The CDR3 totals 16 residues. V was pared by 2 bases and J by 1 base, with 15 bases between. The germline CDR1 and CDR2 sequences are KGHSH and LQKENI. CDR3 in DNA: TGTGCCAGCTCACCAGGGAGATCGCTAGCGTCCTACGAGCAGTACTTC. It encodes CASSPGRSLASYEQYF.

The table lists this clone with a count of one. The genes are TRBV24-1 and TRBJ1-2; D gene unclear. The CDR3 spans 13 residues. From germline, CDR1 is KGHDR and CDR2 SFDVKD. Trimming shortened V by 5 bases and J by 4 bases, and 10 bases separated the two germline ends. The CDR3 here is CATSGAAGYGYTF. Written as DNA, the CDR3 is TGTGCCACCAGTGGGGCAGCGGGCTATGGCTACACCTTC.

The chain couples TRBV7-2 to TRBJ1-6; no definite D call. CDR1 SGHTA and CDR2 FQGNSA come from the germline V gene. The CDR3 totals 15 residues. V dropped 4 bases and J dropped 9 bases, with 16 bases sitting between them. The CDR3 coding sequence is TGTGCCAGCAGCTCAAACCCAGTCGTTATTTCACCCCTCCACTTT. Residues: CASSSNPVVISPLHF. Full variable domain (rest looked up from reference TRBV7-2 and TRBJ1-6): GAGVSQSPSNKVTEKGKDVELRCDPISGHTALYWYRQSLGQGLEFLIYFQGNSAPDKSGLPSDRFSAERTGGSVSTLTIQRTQQEDSAVYLCASSSNPVVISPLHFGNGTRLTVT.